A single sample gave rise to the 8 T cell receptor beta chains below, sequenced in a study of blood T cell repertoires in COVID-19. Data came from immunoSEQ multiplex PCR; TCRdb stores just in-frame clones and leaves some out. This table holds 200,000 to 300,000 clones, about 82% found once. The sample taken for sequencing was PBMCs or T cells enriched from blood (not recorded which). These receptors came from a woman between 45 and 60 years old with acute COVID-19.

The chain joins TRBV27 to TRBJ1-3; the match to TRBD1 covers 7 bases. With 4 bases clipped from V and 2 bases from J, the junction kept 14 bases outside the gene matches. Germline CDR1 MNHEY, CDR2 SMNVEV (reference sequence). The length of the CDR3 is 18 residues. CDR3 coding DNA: TGTGCCAGCAGTTGGAGGGGGCTGACAGGTTGGGCTGGAAACACCATATATTTT. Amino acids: CASSWRGLTGWAGNTIYF.

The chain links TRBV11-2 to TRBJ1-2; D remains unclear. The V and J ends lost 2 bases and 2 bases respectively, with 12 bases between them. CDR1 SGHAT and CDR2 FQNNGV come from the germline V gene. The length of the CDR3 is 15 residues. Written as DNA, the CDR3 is TGTGCCAGCAGCTTAAAACCGCCGGAGAACTATGGCTACACCTTC. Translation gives CASSLKPPENYGYTF.

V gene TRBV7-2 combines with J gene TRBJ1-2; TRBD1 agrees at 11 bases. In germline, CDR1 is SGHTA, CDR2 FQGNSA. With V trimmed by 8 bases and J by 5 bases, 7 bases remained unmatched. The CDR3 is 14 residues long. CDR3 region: CASDPDRGRYGYTF. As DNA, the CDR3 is TGTGCCAGCGACCCGGACAGGGGGCGGTATGGCTACACCTTC. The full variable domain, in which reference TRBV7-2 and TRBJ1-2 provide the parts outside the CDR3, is GAGVSQSPSNKVTEKGKDVELRCDPISGHTALYWYRQSLGQGLEFLIYFQGNSAPDKSGLPSDRFSAERTGGSVSTLTIQRTQQEDSAVYLCASDPDRGRYGYTFGSGTRLTVV.

This CDR3 is CASSERGRVTIYF. The CDR3 DNA reads as TGTGCCAGCAGTGAACGGGGTCGGGTCACCATATATTTT. The chain is built from TRBV2 and TRBJ1-3; no clear D gene. V lost 2 bases, J lost 9 bases, and 11 bases lay in between. The CDR3 spans 13 residues. Per germline, CDR1 SNHLY and CDR2 FYNNEI.

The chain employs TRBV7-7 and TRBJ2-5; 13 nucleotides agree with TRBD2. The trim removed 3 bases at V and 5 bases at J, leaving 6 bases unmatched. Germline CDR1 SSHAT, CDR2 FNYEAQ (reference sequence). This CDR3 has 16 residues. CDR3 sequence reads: CASSLSELAGGETQYF. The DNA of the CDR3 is TGTGCCAGCAGCTTGTCCGAACTAGCGGGGGGGGAGACCCAGTACTTC.

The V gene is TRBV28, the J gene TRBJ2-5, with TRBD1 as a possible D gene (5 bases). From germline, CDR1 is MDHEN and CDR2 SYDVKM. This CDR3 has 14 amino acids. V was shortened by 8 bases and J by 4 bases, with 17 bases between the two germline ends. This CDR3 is CASRTQGIRETQYF. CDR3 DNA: TGTGCCAGCCGCACCCAGGGTATCCGAGAGACCCAGTACTTC.

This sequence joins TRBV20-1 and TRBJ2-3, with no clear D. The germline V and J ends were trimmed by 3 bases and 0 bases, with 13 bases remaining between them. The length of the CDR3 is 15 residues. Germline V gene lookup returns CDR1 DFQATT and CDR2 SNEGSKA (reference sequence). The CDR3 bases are TGCAGTGCTAGTTCCCCGACTGGGAGCACAGATACGCAGTATTTT. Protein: CSASSPTGSTDTQYF.

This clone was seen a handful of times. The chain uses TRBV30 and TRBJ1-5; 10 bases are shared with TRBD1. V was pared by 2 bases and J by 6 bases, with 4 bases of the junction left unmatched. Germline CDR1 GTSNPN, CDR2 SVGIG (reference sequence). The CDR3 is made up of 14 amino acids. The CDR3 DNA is TGTGCCTGGAGTAGACAGGGGGCAGGTCAGCCCCAGCATTTT. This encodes CAWSRQGAGQPQHF.